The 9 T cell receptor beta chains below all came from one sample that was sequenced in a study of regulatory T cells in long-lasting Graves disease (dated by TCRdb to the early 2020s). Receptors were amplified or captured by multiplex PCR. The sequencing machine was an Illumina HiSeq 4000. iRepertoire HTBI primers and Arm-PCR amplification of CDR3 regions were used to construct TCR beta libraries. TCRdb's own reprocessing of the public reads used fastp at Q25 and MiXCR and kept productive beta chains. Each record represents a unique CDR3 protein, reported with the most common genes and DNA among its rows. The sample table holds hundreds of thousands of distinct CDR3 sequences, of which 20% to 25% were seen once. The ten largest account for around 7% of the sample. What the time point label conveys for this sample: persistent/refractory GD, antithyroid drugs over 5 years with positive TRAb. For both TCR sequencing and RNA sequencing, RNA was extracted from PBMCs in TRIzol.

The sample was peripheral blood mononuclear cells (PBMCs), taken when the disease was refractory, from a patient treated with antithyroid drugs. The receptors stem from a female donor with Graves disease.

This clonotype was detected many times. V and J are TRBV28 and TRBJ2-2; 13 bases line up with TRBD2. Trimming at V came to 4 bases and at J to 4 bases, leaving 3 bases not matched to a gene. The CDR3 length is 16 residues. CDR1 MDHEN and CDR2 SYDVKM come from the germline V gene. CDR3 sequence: CASSSLAGGRTGELFF. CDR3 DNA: TGTGCCAGCAGTTCACTAGCGGGGGGGCGCACCGGGGAGCTGTTTTTT.

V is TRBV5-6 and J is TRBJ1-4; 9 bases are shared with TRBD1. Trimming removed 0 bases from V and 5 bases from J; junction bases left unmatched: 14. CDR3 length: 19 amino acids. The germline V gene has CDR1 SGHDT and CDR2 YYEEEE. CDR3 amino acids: CASSLAWDRETGENEKLFF. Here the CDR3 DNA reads TGTGCCAGCAGCTTGGCTTGGGACAGGGAAACGGGGGAAAATGAAAAACTGTTTTTT.

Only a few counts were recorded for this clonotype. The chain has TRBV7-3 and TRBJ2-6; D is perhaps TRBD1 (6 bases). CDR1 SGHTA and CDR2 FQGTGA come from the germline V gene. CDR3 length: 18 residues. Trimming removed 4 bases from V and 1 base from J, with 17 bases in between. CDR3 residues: CASSSRTDYLSGANVLTF. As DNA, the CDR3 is TGTGCCAGCAGCTCCCGGACAGATTACCTTTCTGGGGCCAACGTCCTGACTTTC.

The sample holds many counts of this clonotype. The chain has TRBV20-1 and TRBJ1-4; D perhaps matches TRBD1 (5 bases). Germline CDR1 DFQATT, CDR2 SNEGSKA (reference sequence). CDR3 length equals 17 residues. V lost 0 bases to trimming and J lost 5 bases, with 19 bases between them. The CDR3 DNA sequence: TGCAGTGCTAGAGATTGGGGGGACGGGGCCTTAAATGAAAAACTGTTTTTT. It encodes CSARDWGDGALNEKLFF.

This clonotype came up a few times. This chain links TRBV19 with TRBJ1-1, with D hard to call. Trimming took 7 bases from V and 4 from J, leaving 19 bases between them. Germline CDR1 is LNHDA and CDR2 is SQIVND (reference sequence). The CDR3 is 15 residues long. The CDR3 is CASTPSVQVGTEAFF. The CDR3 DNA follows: TGTGCCAGTACACCCTCGGTCCAGGTGGGCACTGAAGCTTTCTTT.

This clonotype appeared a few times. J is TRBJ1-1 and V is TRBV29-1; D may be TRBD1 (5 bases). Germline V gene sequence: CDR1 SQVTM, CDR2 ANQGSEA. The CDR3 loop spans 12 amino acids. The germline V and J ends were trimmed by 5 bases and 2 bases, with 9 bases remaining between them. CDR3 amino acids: CSVYRGNTEAFF. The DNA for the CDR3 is TGCAGCGTTTACCGGGGCAACACTGAAGCTTTCTTT.

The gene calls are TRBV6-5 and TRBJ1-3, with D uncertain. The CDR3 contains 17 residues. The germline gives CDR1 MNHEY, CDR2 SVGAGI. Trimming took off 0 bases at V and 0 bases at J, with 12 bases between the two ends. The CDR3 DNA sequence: TGTGCCAGCAGTTACTCGGCGGAGGCGTCCTCTGGAAACACCATATATTTT. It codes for CASSYSAEASSGNTIYF.

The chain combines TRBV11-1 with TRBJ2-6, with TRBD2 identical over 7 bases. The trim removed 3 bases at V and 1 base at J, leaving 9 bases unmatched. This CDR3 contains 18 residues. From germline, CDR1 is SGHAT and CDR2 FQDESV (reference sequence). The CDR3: CASSFGWGGGSGANVLTF. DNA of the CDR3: TGTGCCAGCAGCTTTGGATGGGGGGGAGGATCTGGGGCCAACGTCCTGACTTTC.

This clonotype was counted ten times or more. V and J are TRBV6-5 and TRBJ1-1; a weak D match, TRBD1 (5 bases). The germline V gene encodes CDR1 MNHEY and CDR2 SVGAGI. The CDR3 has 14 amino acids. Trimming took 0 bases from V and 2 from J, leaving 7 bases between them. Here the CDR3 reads CASSYSQANTEAFF. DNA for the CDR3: TGTGCCAGCAGTTACTCACAGGCAAACACTGAAGCTTTCTTT.